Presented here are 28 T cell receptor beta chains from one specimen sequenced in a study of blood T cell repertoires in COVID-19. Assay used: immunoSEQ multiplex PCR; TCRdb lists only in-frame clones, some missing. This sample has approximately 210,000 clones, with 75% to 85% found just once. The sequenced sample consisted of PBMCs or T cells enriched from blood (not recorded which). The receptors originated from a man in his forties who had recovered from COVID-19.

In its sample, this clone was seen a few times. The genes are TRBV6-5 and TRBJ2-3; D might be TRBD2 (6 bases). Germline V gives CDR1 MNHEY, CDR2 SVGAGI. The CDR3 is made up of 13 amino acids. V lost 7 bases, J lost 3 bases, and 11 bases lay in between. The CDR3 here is CASKEGLTDTQYF. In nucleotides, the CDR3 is TGTGCCAGCAAGGAGGGGCTGACAGATACGCAGTATTTT.

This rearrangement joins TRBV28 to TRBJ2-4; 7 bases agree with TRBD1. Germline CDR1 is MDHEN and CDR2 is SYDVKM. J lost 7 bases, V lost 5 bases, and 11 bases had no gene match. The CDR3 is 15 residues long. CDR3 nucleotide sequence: TGTGCCAGCAGTCAAACCCCGGGACAGTCTAACATTCAGTACTTC. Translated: CASSQTPGQSNIQYF.

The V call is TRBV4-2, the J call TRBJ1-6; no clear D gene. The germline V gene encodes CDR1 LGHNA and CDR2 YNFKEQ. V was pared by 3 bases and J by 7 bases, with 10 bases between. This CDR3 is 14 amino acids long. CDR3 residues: CASSQQEENSPLHF. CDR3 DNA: TGTGCCAGCAGCCAGCAAGAGGAGAATTCACCCCTCCACTTT.

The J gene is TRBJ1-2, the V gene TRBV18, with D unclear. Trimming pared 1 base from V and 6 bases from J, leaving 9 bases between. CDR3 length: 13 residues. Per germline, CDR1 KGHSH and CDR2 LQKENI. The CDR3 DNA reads TGTGCCAGCTCACCACGGGAGAAGGATGGCTACACCTTC. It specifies CASSPREKDGYTF.

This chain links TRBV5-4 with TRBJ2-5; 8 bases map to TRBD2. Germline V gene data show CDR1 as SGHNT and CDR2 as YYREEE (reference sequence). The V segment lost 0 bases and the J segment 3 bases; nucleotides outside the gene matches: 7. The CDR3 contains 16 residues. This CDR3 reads CASSLGGPAGEETQYF. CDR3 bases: TGTGCCAGCAGCTTGGGGGGGCCAGCGGGAGAAGAGACCCAGTACTTC.

The CDR3 DNA follows: TGTGCCAGCAGTTCACCGGGACAGGGGTCCTACGAGCAGTACTTC. Translated, it gives CASSSPGQGSYEQYF. The rearrangement uses TRBV28 and TRBJ2-7; 10 nucleotides match TRBD1. Germline V gene sequence: CDR1 MDHEN, CDR2 SYDVKM. V lost 4 bases to trimming and J lost 1 base; unmatched junction nucleotides: 4. This CDR3 has 15 amino acids. Full variable domain (missing parts from reference TRBV28 and TRBJ2-7): DVKVTQSSRYLVKRTGEKVFLECVQDMDHENMFWYRQDPGLGLRLIYFSYDVKMKEKGDIPEGYSVSREKKERFSLILESASTNQTSMYLCASSSPGQGSYEQYFGPGTRLTVT.

Written as DNA, the CDR3 is TGTGCCAGCAGCCCCGAGGGACTAGCGGGGAGATCTTACAATGAGCAGTTCTTC. It codes for CASSPEGLAGRSYNEQFF. The chain is built from TRBV9 and TRBJ2-1; 13 bases map to TRBD2. This CDR3 contains 18 residues. Germline V CDR1 and CDR2: SGDLS, YYNGEE. Germline trimming cut 4 bases from V and 4 bases from J; bases unmatched to any gene: 11. The full variable domain, rest sourced from reference TRBV9 and TRBJ2-1, is DSGVTQTPKHLITATGQRVTLRCSPRSGDLSVYWYQQSLDQGLQFLIQYYNGEERAKGNILERFSAQQFPDLHSELNLSSLELGDSALYFCASSPEGLAGRSYNEQFFGPGTRLTVL.

CDR3 nucleotide sequence: TGTGCCAGCAGACAAGGACAGGGGTGGGTGTATGAAAAACTGTTTTTT. Translation gives CASRQGQGWVYEKLFF. V and J are TRBV6-6 and TRBJ1-4; 9 bases are shared with TRBD1. Germline values: CDR1 MNHNY, CDR2 SVGAGI (reference sequence). This CDR3 contains 16 residues. The ends lost 6 bases at V and 6 bases at J; junction bases unmatched: 11.

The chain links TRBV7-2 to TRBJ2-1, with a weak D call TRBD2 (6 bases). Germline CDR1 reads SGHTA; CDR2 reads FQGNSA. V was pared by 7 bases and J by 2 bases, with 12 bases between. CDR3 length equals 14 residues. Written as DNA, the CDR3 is TGTGCCAGCAAACCGGGACTGGCCTACAATGAGCAGTTCTTC. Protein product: CASKPGLAYNEQFF.

This CDR3 is CASSVEPRESDYEQYV. CDR3 bases: TGTGCCAGCAGCGTAGAACCTCGGGAGAGTGACTACGAGCAGTACGTC. The chain employs TRBV9 and TRBJ2-7; D might be TRBD2 (6 bases). Germline V lookup: CDR1 SGDLS, CDR2 YYNGEE. The CDR3 is made up of 16 amino acids. Trimming cost V 0 bases and J 3 bases, with 16 bases left between them.

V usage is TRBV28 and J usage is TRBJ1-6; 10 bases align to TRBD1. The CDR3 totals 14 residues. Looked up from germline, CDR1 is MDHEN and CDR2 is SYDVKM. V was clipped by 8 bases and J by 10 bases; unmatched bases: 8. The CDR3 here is CASEKGQGGSPLHF. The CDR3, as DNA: TGTGCCAGCGAGAAAGGACAGGGGGGATCACCCCTCCACTTT.

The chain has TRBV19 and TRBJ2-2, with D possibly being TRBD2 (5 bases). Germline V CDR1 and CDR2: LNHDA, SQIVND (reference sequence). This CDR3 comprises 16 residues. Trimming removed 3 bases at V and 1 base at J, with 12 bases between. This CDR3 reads CASSIGLGRNTGELFF. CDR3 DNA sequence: TGTGCCAGTAGTATTGGGTTGGGGAGGAACACCGGGGAGCTGTTTTTT.

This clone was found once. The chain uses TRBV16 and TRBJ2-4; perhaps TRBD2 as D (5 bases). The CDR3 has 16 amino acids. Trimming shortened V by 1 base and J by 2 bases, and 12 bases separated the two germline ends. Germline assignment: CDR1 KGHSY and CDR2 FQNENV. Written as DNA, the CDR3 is TGTGCCAGCAGCCAATGGGTGGAGGTAACCAAAAACATTCAGTACTTC. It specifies CASSQWVEVTKNIQYF.

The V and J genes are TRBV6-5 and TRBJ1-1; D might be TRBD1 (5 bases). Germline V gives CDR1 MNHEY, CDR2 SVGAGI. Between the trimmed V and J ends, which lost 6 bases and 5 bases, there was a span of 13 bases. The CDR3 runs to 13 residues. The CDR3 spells CASSPGGLTEAFF. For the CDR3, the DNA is TGTGCCAGCAGCCCCGGGGGACTGACTGAAGCTTTCTTT.

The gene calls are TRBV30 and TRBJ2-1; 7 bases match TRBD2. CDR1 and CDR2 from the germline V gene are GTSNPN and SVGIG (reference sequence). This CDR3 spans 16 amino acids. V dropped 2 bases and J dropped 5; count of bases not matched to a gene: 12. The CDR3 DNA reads TGTGCCTGGAGTCTTCGGGGCGGGAGACCCCACAATGAGCAGTTCTTC. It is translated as CAWSLRGGRPHNEQFF.

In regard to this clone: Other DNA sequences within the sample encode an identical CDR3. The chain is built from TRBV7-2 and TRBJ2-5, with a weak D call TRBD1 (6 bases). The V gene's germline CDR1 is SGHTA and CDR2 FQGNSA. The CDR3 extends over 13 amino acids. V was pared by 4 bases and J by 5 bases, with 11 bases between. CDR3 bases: TGTGCCAGCAGCTCACAGGGTTGGGAGACCCAGTACTTC. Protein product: CASSSQGWETQYF.

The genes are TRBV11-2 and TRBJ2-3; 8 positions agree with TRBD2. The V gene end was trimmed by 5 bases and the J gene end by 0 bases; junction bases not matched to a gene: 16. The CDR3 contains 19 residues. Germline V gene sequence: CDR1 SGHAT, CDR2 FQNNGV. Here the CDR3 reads CASSILAGGARLSTDTQYF. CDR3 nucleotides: TGTGCCAGCAGCATCCTGGCGGGGGGCGCACGGTTAAGCACAGATACGCAGTATTTT.

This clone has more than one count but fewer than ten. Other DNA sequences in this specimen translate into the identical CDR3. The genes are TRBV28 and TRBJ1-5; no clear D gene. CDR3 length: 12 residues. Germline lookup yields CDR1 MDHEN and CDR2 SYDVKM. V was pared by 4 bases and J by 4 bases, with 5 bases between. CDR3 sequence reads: CASSSLNQPQHF. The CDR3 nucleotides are TGTGCCAGCAGTTCCCTGAATCAGCCCCAGCATTTT.

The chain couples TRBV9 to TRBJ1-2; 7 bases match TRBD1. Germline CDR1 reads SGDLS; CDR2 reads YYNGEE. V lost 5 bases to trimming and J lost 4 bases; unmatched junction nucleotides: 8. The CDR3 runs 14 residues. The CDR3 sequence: CASREGAASYGYTF. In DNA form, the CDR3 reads TGTGCCAGCAGAGAGGGGGCGGCCTCCTATGGCTACACCTTC.

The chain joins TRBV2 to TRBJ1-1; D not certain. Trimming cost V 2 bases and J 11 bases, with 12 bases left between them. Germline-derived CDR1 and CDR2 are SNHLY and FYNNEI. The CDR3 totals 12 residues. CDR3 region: CASSEMGEGAFF. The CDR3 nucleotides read TGTGCCAGCAGTGAAATGGGAGAAGGGGCTTTCTTT. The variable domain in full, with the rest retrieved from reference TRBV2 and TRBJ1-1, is EPEVTQTPSHQVTQMGQEVILRCVPISNHLYFYWYRQILGQKVEFLVSFYNNEISEKSEIFDDQFSVERPDGSNFTLKIRSTKLEDSAMYFCASSEMGEGAFFGQGTRLTVV.

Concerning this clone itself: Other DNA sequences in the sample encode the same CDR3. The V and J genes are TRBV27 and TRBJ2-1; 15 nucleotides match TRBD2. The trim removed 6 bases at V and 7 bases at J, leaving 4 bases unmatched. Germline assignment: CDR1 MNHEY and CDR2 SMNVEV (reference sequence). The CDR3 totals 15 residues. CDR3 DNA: TGTGCCAGCAGCTCGGGGACTAGCGGGAGGAATGAGCAGTTCTTC. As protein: CASSSGTSGRNEQFF.

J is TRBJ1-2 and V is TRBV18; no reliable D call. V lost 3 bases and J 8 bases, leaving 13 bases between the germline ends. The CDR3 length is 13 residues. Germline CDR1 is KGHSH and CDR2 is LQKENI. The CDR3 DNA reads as TGTGCCAGCTCACCCGGCGCAGGCGGGGGCTACACCTTC. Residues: CASSPGAGGGYTF.

For the CDR3, the DNA is TGTGCCAGCAGGTCGGCAACTAATGAAAAACTGTTTTTT. Translation: CASRSATNEKLFF. This chain connects TRBV27 to TRBJ1-4; D uncertain. The CDR3 loop spans 13 amino acids. V was trimmed by 6 bases and J by 0 bases, leaving 5 bases between them. CDR1 is MNHEY, CDR2 SMNVEV, per germline (reference sequence).

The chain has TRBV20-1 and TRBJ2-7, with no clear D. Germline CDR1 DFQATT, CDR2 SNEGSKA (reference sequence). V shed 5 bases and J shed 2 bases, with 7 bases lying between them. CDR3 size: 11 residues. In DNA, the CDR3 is TGCAGTGCTCCCGGAGCCTACGAGCAGTACTTC. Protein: CSAPGAYEQYF.

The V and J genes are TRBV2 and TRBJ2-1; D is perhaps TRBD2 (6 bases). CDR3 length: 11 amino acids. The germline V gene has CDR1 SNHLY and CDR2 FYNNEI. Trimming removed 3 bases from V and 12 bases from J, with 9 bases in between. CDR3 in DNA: TGTGCCAGCAGTGACCGGGAGACGCAGTTCTTC. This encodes CASSDRETQFF. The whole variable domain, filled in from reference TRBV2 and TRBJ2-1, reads EPEVTQTPSHQVTQMGQEVILRCVPISNHLYFYWYRQILGQKVEFLVSFYNNEISEKSEIFDDQFSVERPDGSNFTLKIRSTKLEDSAMYFCASSDRETQFFGPGTRLTVL.

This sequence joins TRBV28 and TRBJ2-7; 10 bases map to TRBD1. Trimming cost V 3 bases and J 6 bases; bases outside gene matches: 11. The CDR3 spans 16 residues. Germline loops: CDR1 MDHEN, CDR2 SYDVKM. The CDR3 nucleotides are TGTGCCAGCAGTTTCCCCCCCGGGACAGGGGTAGGCGAGCAGTACTTC. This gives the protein CASSFPPGTGVGEQYF.

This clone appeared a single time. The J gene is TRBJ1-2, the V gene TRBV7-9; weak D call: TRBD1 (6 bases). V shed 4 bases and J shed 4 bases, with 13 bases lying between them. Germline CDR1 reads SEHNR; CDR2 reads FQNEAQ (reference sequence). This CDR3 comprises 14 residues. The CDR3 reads CASSSPDSSYGYTF. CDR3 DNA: TGTGCCAGCAGCTCGCCGGACAGTTCCTATGGCTACACCTTC.

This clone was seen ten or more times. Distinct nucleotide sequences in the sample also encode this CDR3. DNA of the CDR3: TGCGCCAGCAGCTTGGTAGGGGGTGGCGGGGAGACCCAGTACTTC. It is translated as CASSLVGGGGETQYF. V gene TRBV5-1 combines with J gene TRBJ2-5; maybe TRBD1 (6 bases). The CDR3 is 15 residues long. V gave up 0 bases and J gave up 5 bases, with 14 bases separating them. Germline CDR1 reads SGHRS; CDR2 reads YFSETQ.